The 10 T cell receptor beta chains in this list originate from one sample, sequenced in a study of Ad26.COV2.S vaccination and SARS-CoV-2 variants. The repertoire was sequenced with immunoSEQ multiplex PCR; TCRdb's copy has only in-frame clones and lacks some. Of around 370,000 clones in the sample, more than 75% were seen once. Treatment of the sample: some 19 received Ad26.COV2.S at low or high dose, single or two shots; 5 received placebo; per-sample allocation not given. Sampling took place 63 days after the first vaccine or placebo injection. The sample in question was peripheral blood, obtained in a trial of Ad26.COV2.S vaccine versus placebo. Source of these receptors: a person between 18 and 65 years old who received the Ad26.COV2.S COVID-19 vaccine or a placebo.

The V and J genes are TRBV7-9 and TRBJ2-1; 8 bases map to TRBD1. The germline gives CDR1 SEHNR, CDR2 FQNEAQ (reference sequence). CDR3 length: 15 amino acids. The V gene end was trimmed by 7 bases and the J gene end by 0 bases; junction bases not matched to a gene: 5. The CDR3 nucleotides are TGTGCCAGCATCAAGACAGGGGCCTCCTACAATGAGCAGTTCTTC. This translates into CASIKTGASYNEQFF.

This chain uses TRBV6-2 or TRBV6-3 with TRBJ2-7; TRBD1 is a possible D gene (7 bases). Germline V gene data show CDR1 as MNHEY and CDR2 as SVGEGT. The CDR3 is made up of 14 amino acids. V shed 5 bases and J shed 5 bases, with 16 bases lying between them. CDR3 loop: CASSKTRGVHEQYF. The CDR3, as DNA: TGTGCCAGCAGTAAGACCAGGGGGGTCCACGAGCAGTACTTC.

The chain employs TRBV7-2 and TRBJ2-3; TRBD1 agrees at 11 bases. Germline CDR1 and CDR2: SGHTA and FQGNSA. The CDR3 sequence is 16 residues long. After removal of 5 bases from V and 2 bases from J, the junction contained 6 bases not matched to a gene. CDR3 bases: TGTGCCAGCAGCCCCGGACAGGGGGCCTTCACAGATACGCAGTATTTT. This codes for CASSPGQGAFTDTQYF. The variable domain in full, completed from reference TRBV7-2 and TRBJ2-3, reads GAGVSQSPSNKVTEKGKDVELRCDPISGHTALYWYRQSLGQGLEFLIYFQGNSAPDKSGLPSDRFSAERTGGSVSTLTIQRTQQEDSAVYLCASSPGQGAFTDTQYFGPGTRLTVL.

The J gene is TRBJ2-3, the V gene TRBV5-5, with 9 bases that match TRBD2. The J segment lost 0 bases and the V segment lost 4 bases, leaving 15 bases of the junction unmatched. Per germline, CDR1 SGHKS and CDR2 YYEKEE (reference sequence). The CDR3 has 19 amino acids. The CDR3 region is CASSPPPGGRGASTDTQYF. DNA for the CDR3: TGTGCCAGCAGCCCGCCTCCGGGCGGGAGGGGTGCTAGCACAGATACGCAGTATTTT.

V gene TRBV13 combines with J gene TRBJ2-3, with D uncertain. V lost 3 bases, J lost 1 base, and 8 bases lay in between. Germline loops: CDR1 PRHDT, CDR2 FYEKMQ (reference sequence). The CDR3 has 14 residues. DNA for the CDR3: TGTGCCAGCAGCTTTCGGCTACGCACAGATACGCAGTATTTT. Protein product: CASSFRLRTDTQYF.

This chain links TRBV19 with TRBJ1-1; the match to TRBD1 covers 12 bases. The CDR3 totals 15 residues. V shed 4 bases, J shed 6 bases, and the junction held 6 bases outside the gene matches. Germline CDR1 LNHDA, CDR2 SQIVND (reference sequence). The CDR3 here is CASSNRDRGRPEAFF. In DNA form, the CDR3 reads TGTGCCAGTAGTAACCGGGACAGGGGGCGGCCTGAAGCTTTCTTT.

The V and J genes are TRBV6-5 and TRBJ2-7; 10 bases align to TRBD1. The V gene end was trimmed by 6 bases and the J gene end by 6 bases; junction bases not matched to a gene: 8. The length of the CDR3 is 14 residues. Germline CDR1 is MNHEY and CDR2 is SVGAGI. CDR3 sequence (DNA): TGTGCCAGCAGCCGGGGGACAGGGGAAGCCGAGCAGTACTTC. Its translation: CASSRGTGEAEQYF.

The chain joins TRBV7-2 to TRBJ2-7; no firm D call. This CDR3 comprises 13 residues. Germline-derived CDR1 and CDR2 are SGHTA and FQGNSA. The ends were cut back, 6 bases at V and 3 bases at J, with 12 bases in the middle. The CDR3 spells CASSPDGVYEQYF. The CDR3 DNA follows: TGTGCCAGCAGTCCTGACGGCGTCTACGAGCAGTACTTC.

This clone occurred once. This chain links TRBV3-1 (or the pseudogene TRBV3-2) with TRBJ2-5; 9 nucleotides match TRBD2. The CDR3 is made up of 16 amino acids. The J segment lost 5 bases and the V segment lost 3 bases, leaving 10 bases of the junction unmatched. Per germline, CDR1 LGHDT and CDR2 YNNKEL (reference sequence). This CDR3 reads CASSHRSGGGRETQYF. The CDR3 region has the DNA TGTGCCAGCAGCCACCGTAGCGGGGGCGGCAGGGAGACCCAGTACTTC.

The chain combines TRBV6-2 or TRBV6-3 with TRBJ2-2; tentatively, D is TRBD2 (6 bases). CDR1 is MNHEY and CDR2 is SVGEGT in the germline V gene. The V gene lost 2 bases and the J gene lost 3 bases, with 13 bases spanning the gap. CDR3 length equals 16 residues. The CDR3 protein is CASSYIGRLDTGELFF. The CDR3 nucleotides read TGTGCCAGCAGTTACATAGGGAGACTAGACACCGGGGAGCTGTTTTTT.